This entry features one T cell receptor (beta chain) sequence. Its antigen is still unknown. Nothing much larger sits one base from this clone, and base qualities are not available. The library was produced with PCR. DNA from cultured CD4+ T cells was subjected to TCR sequencing with the Oncomine TCR Beta short-read assay at the Johns Hopkins FTIC core. Genomic DNA was extracted from the cultured CD4+ T cells with the QIAamp micro DNA kit. Oncomine TCR Beta libraries from cultured CD4+ T cells were pooled with unique dual indexes and sequenced on an Illumina iSeq 100. Processing in the source paper ran as follows. Non-productive sequences were removed, and CDR3s not starting with C, not ending with F or W, or shorter than 7 amino acids were discarded. The MANAFEST web application was used to identify antigen-specific clonotypes by comparing peptide-stimulated wells against reference wells and other culture wells. For a clone to be called positive, the clone needed an FDR below 0.05, an odds ratio above 5, and a productive frequency above 0.1% in at least two of three replicate wells. A clonotype counted as cross-reactive if it showed significant expansion both in the SARS-CoV-2 spike wells and in at least one common cold coronavirus spike condition. Similarity between CDR3 sequences was evaluated in R version 3.6.1 using Levenshtein distances (stringdist) and unrooted phylogenetic trees (ape). Starting from the raw public reads, TCRdb applied fastp trimming at Q25, assembled clones with MiXCR and retained in-frame beta chains. Each entry is one CDR3 protein sequence, shown with its most common DNA and genes. In this record, the V and J calls reflect TCRdb's handling and not the investigators' own analysis. The sample table lists about 15,000 distinct CDR3 sequences, 52% of them with a count of one. Roughly an eighth of the sample belongs to the ten largest clones.

This sample is drawn from a study of vaccination and CD4 T cells after COVID-19 (dated by TCRdb to between 2021 and 2024). About the study as a whole: SARS-CoV-2 positivity had been established in the convalescent patients by nasal swab PCR, and mild disease was recorded in several of these patients and severe disease in one. Six males and four females were included in the convalescent cohort, with two Hispanic individuals, seven Caucasians, two Asians and one multiracial person represented. Two doses of either the Pfizer-BioNTech BNT162b2 vaccine (n=8) or the Moderna mRNA-1273 vaccine (n=2) were administered to participants. Post-COVID blood samples were collected from convalescent patients a median of roughly 100 days after diagnosis, with a range of roughly 30 to 161 days. Post-vaccine blood samples were taken a median of roughly 75 days after the second vaccine dose, with a range of roughly 13 to 250 days. Culture stimuli were overlapping spike peptide pools from SARS-CoV-2 and from the common cold coronaviruses HCoV-NL63, HCoV-OC43 and HCoV-229E. As controls, cultures received a CEFX viral epitope pool (the positive control), an HIV-1 Nef peptide pool (the negative control), or no peptide at all. The spike-specific CD4+ TCR repertoire was compared before and after mRNA vaccination in approximately ten COVID-19 convalescent patients and a handful of infection-naive healthy vaccine recipients. On the study overall, not on this receptor specifically: Of the vaccine-specific clones in convalescent patients, 304 of 307, or nearly all, reacted only to SARS-CoV-2 spike and did not cross-react with common cold coronaviruses. Among convalescent patients, a median 86.3% of the SARS-CoV-2-reactive clones seen after vaccination appeared only after vaccination, which suggests priming specific to the vaccine. The study included relatively few convalescent patients and did not analyze early timepoints after natural infection. The median number of SARS-CoV-2-reactive clonotypes rose from 20 to 25 after infection to 38 after vaccination, but the change was not significant.

This specimen's treatment or condition label, interpreted: approximately 9-day PBMC culture with coronavirus spike peptide pools or control peptides (ViraFEST assay). The ViraFEST assay, used in the study, expanded antigen-specific T cells with peptide pools and then identified the expanded clonotypes through TCR sequencing. The positive SARS-CoV-2 PCR tests of the convalescent patients were dated from March to December 2020, before the Alpha, Beta and Delta variants emerged in the United States. Each well held 1.5 million to 2.5 million PBMCs cultured with roughly 10 ug/ml peptide pools in IMDM containing around 5% human AB serum and roughly 10 IU/ml IL-2. On days 3 and 7, half of the culture medium was replaced with fresh IL-2-containing medium. CD4+ T cells were isolated after approximately ten days of culture through negative selection using the EasySep CD4+ T cell isolation kit. Ficoll-Paque Plus gradient centrifugation was used to isolate PBMCs from whole blood, and the isolated PBMCs were then either used fresh or cryopreserved at -140C. Triplicate wells were generally used for each culture condition.

This receptor was identified in a human donor who had recovered from COVID-19. The sequencing sample was made of CD4+ T cells from blood, cultured in vitro.

CDR3 sequence: CASSLGGQREAFF. The DNA sequence is given as TGTGCCAGCAGCTTGGGTGGGCAGCGTGAAGCTTTCTTT. The V gene is TRBV5-4 and the J gene is TRBJ1-1; a confident D gene designation cannot be given. Between the V and J ends, shortened by 0 bases and 7 bases respectively, the junction contains 10 bases. CDR1 and CDR2, per the germline V gene (reference sequence), are SGHNT and YYREEE. CDR3 length: 13 amino acids, cysteine to phenylalanine. This entry keeps only the CDR3 DNA: 39 bases, framed from base 1.